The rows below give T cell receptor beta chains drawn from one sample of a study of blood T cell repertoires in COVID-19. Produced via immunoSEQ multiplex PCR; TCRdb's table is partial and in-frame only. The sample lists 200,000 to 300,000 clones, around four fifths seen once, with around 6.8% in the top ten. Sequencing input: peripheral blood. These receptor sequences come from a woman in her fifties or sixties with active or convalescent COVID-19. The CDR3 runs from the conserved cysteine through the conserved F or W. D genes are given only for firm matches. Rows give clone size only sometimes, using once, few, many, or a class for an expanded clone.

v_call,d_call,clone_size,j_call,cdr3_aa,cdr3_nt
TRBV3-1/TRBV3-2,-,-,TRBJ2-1,CASSQGVTGQFF,TGTGCCAGCAGCCAAGGGGTGACAGGCCAGTTCTTC
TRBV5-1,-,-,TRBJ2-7,CASSRTSYEQYF,TGCGCCAGCAGCCGGACATCCTACGAGCAGTACTTC
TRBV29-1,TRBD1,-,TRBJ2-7,CSVEGQGYEQYF,TGCAGCGTTGAGGGACAGGGCTACGAGCAGTACTTC
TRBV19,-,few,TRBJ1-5,CASSPSGRQPQHF,TGTGCCAGTAGTCCCTCAGGGAGGCAGCCCCAGCATTTT
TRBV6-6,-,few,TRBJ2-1,CASSLQDEQFF,TGTGCCAGCAGTTTACAGGATGAGCAGTTCTTC
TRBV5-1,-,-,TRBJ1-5,CASSFSGAPNQPQHF,TGCGCCAGCAGCTTTTCGGGAGCCCCCAATCAGCCCCAGCATTTT
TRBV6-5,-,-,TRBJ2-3,CASSPIGGKDTQYF,TGTGCCAGCAGCCCAATTGGGGGGAAGGATACGCAGTATTTT
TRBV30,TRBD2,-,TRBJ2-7,CAWTPGLAANEQYF,TGTGCCTGGACTCCGGGACTAGCGGCCAACGAGCAGTACTTC
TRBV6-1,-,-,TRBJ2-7,CASSEQQFQQYF,TGTGCCAGCAGTGAACAACAGTTCCAGCAGTACTTC
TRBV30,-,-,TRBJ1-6,CAWSVEETSSNSPLHF,TGTGCCTGGAGTGTGGAGGAAACATCAAGTAATTCACCCCTCCACTTT
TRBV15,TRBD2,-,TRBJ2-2,CATSRDLAGGSTGELFF,TGTGCCACCAGCAGAGATTTGGCGGGAGGGAGCACCGGGGAGCTGTTTTTT
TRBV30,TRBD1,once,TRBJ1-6,CACRTGRDYNSPLHF,TGTGCCTGTCGGACAGGGAGGGACTATAATTCACCCCTCCACTTT
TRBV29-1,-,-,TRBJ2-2,CSVGADTNTGELFF,TGCAGCGTTGGTGCGGACACGAACACCGGGGAGCTGTTTTTT
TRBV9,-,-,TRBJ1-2,CASSRGAQGIRGYTF,TGTGCCAGCAGCAGAGGGGCACAGGGAATTCGGGGCTACACCTTC
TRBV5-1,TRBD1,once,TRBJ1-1,CASSLDVTGGAEAFF,TGCGCCAGCAGCTTGGACGTGACAGGGGGCGCTGAAGCTTTCTTT
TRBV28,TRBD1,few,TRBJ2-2,CASSSDRDTGELFF,TGTGCCAGCAGTTCGGACAGGGACACCGGGGAGCTGTTTTTT
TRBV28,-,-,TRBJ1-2,CATSGSGYTF,TGTGCCACCTCGGGGTCTGGCTACACCTTC
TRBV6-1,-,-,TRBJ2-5,CASSELLTQGKETQYF,TGTGCCAGCAGTGAACTGCTAACACAGGGAAAAGAGACCCAGTACTTC
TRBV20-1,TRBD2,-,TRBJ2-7,CSASFGTSGSYEQYF,TGCAGTGCTAGTTTCGGGACTAGCGGGAGCTACGAGCAGTACTTC
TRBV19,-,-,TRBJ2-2,CASSLDWAARTGELFF,TGTGCCAGTAGTTTGGACTGGGCGGCTAGGACCGGGGAGCTGTTTTTT
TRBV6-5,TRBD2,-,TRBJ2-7,CASRASGHSYEQYF,TGTGCCAGCAGGGCTAGCGGCCATTCCTACGAGCAGTACTTC
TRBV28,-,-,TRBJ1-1,CASSSVASGFTEAFF,TGTGCCAGCAGTTCGGTGGCAAGCGGTTTCACTGAAGCTTTCTTT
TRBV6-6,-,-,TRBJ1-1,CASSPGFENTEAFF,TGTGCCAGCAGTCCAGGGTTTGAGAACACTGAAGCTTTCTTT
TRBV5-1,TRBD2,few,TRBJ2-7,CASSSGTRAYEQYF,TGCGCCAGCAGCTCCGGGACTAGGGCCTACGAGCAGTACTTC
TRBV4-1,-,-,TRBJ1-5,CASSQDSGSDQPQHF,TGCGCCAGCAGCCAAGATTCGGGGTCTGACCAGCCCCAGCATTTT
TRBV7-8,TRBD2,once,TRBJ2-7,CASSLSVADRPGLAGGPSWYEQYF,TGTGCCAGCAGCCTTAGTGTAGCGGACCGGCCGGGACTAGCGGGAGGGCCTAGCTGGTACGAGCAGTACTTC
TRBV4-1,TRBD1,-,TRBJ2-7,CASSQEFVRDSSYEQYF,TGCGCCAGCAGCCAAGAATTTGTCCGGGACAGTTCCTACGAGCAGTACTTC
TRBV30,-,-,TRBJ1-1,CAWRPRRGLLNTEAFF,TGTGCCTGGAGACCGAGGCGGGGTCTCTTGAACACTGAAGCTTTCTTT
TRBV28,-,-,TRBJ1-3,CASPIRAGKAAGNTIYF,TGTGCCAGCCCTATCAGGGCAGGGAAGGCGGCCGGAAACACCATATATTTT
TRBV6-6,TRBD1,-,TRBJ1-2,CASRPRGLYGYTF,TGTGCCAGCAGACCCAGGGGGCTCTATGGCTACACCTTC
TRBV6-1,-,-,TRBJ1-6,CASSELRGGSSPLHF,TGTGCCAGCAGTGAATTAAGGGGAGGCAGTTCACCCCTCCACTTT
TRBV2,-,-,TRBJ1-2,CASSRDTNYGYTF,TGTGCCAGCAGTAGGGACACGAACTATGGCTACACCTTC
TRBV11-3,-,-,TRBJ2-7,CASSLDLSSSYEQYF,TGTGCCAGCAGCTTAGATCTTTCTAGTTCCTACGAGCAGTACTTC
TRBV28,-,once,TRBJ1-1,CASSFTGGYMNTEAFF,TGTGCCAGCAGTTTCACCGGCGGCTACATGAACACTGAAGCTTTCTTT
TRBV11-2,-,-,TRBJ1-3,CASSLRLGTLGNTIYF,TGTGCCAGCAGCTTAAGGCTAGGGACACTAGGAAACACCATATATTTT
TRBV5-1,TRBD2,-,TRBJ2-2,CASSLAGFGGELFF,TGCGCCAGCAGCTTAGCGGGATTTGGCGGGGAGCTGTTTTTT
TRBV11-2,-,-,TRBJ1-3,CASSSGAGAGNTIYF,TGTGCCAGCAGCTCGGGGGCGGGGGCTGGAAACACCATATATTTT
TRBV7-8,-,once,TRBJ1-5,CASSLEGDPQGDQPQHF,TGTGCCAGCAGCTTAGAAGGGGACCCACAGGGAGATCAGCCCCAGCATTTT
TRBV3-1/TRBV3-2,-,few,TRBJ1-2,CASSQGKFHLEGGYTF,TGTGCCAGCAGCCAAGGAAAGTTTCATTTGGAGGGTGGCTACACCTTC
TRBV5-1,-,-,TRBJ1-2,CASSASGAHGYTF,TGCGCCAGCAGCGCCTCAGGGGCGCATGGCTACACCTTC
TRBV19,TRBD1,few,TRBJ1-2,CASSPRSGTADVYGYTF,TGTGCCAGTAGTCCAAGGTCCGGGACAGCCGATGTCTATGGCTACACCTTC
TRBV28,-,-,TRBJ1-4,CASRLALSASEKLFF,TGTGCCAGCAGGTTAGCCCTTTCTGCGTCAGAAAAACTGTTTTTT
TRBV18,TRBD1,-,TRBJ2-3,CASSVGTAISGDTQYF,TGTGCCAGCTCAGTAGGGACAGCTATAAGTGGAGATACGCAGTATTTT
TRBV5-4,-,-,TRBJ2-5,CASSLQGIRETQYF,TGTGCCAGCAGCTTGCAGGGGATTCGAGAGACCCAGTACTTC
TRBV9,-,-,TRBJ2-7,CASSTGVRSYEQYF,TGTGCCAGCAGCACCGGGGTCCGGTCCTACGAGCAGTACTTC
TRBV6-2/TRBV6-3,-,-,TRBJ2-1,CASSYDMGGGWVYEQFF,TGTGCCAGCAGTTACGATATGGGGGGGGGCTGGGTATATGAGCAGTTCTTC
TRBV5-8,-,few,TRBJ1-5,CASRSDSEVQPQHF,TGTGCCAGCAGATCGGACAGCGAGGTGCAGCCCCAGCATTTT
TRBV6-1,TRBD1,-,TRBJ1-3,CASSETRGAGNTIYF,TGTGCCAGCAGTGAAACCAGGGGGGCTGGAAACACCATATATTTT
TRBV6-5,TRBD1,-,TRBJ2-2,CASSYPGGVGTGELFF,TGTGCCAGCAGTTACCCAGGGGGCGTAGGCACCGGGGAGCTGTTTTTT
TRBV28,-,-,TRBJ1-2,CASMPESYGYTF,TGTGCCAGCATGCCCGAGAGCTATGGCTACACCTTC